In its sample, the clone carrying this TCR beta chain was seen many times. Its target is not known. CMV status came from CD4+ T cell IFNgamma after overnight CMV lysate stimulation of fresh PBMCs. This entry comes from a study of naive and memory T cell subsets. Both TRBC1 and TRBC2 were covered by a beta constant-region primer of two equimolar oligonucleotides. Four rounds of PCR amplified the ligated cDNA using nested alpha and beta constant-region primers plus SP2. MiXCR, applied by TCRdb to the UMI-ligation and nested PCR reads, yields one record per CDR3 protein. This sample has approximately 150,000 distinct CDR3 sequences, with 15% to 20% found just once. Germline V lookup: CDR1 LGHNA, CDR2 YSLEER. The CDR3 runs to 15 residues. Trimming cost V 1 base and J 2 bases, with 10 bases left between them. Study-wide findings and caveats: In naive cells, over 85% of TCR sequences were seen only once. Possibly reflecting memory cells re-expressing CD45RA, a few larger clonotypes occurred in naive repertoires, especially CD8.

This chain uses TRBV4-3 with TRBJ2-3; no definite D call. Sequencing input: naive CD8+ T cells from blood. The TCR sequence derives from a human donor in good health. The chain's CDR3 is CASSQVSTTTDTQYF. As DNA, the CDR3 is TGCGCCAGCAGCCAAGTCTCGACAACCACAGATACGCAGTATTTT.